This T cell receptor (beta chain) was recorded in a study of T cell clonality in common variable immunodeficiency. Caucasian heritage predominated among both patients and controls. Profiled with immunoSEQ multiplex PCR; TCRdb holds only in-frame clones, not every one. In total the sample includes 2,500 to 3,000 clones, none of them seen once. CDR1 is LNHDA and CDR2 is SQIVND in the germline V gene (reference sequence). The ends were cut back, 6 bases at V and 5 bases at J, with 7 bases in the middle. This CDR3 has 11 residues. By frequency in the sample, this clone is medium-sized. The antigen remains unidentified. From the germline J gene comes the end of the CDR3, since the read stops 3 residues before it. Findings and caveats of the study: Shared TCRbeta clones were fewer between CVID subjects than controls. In common variable immunodeficiency, TCR beta chains reportedly carried fewer deletions and N-nucleotide insertions.

The rearrangement links TRBV19 to TRBJ2-5; no clear D gene. The specimen sequenced was peripheral blood mononuclear cells. The TCR sequence derives from a human donor with common variable immunodeficiency. The sequenced CDR3 bases are TGTGCCAGTAGGATCGGGGAGACC. Its translation is CASRIGET. The full CDR3 is CASRIGETQYF.